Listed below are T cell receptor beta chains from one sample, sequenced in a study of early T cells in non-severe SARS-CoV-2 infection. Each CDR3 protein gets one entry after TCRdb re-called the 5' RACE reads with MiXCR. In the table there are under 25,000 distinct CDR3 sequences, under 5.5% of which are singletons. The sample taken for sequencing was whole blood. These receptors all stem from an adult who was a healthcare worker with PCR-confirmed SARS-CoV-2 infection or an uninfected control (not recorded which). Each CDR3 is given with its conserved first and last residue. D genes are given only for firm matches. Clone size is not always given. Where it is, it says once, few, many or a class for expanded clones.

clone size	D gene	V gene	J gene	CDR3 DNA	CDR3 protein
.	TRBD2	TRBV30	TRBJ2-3	TGTGCCTGGAGTGTGCTCCTCACTAGCGGGGGGGCAATAGATACGCAGTATTTT	CAWSVLLTSGGAIDTQYF
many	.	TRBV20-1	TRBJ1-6	TGCAGTGCTAGTCGGGGGTCCTATAATTCACCCCTCCACTTT	CSASRGSYNSPLHF
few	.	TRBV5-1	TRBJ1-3	TGCGCCAGCAGCGTGGCAGGGAGCTCTGGAAACACCATATATTTT	CASSVAGSSGNTIYF
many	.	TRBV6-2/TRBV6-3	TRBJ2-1	TGTGCCAGCAGTTACCGGGCTCGGGATGAGCAGTTCTTC	CASSYRARDEQFF
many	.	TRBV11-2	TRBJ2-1	TGTGCCAGCAGCCCACTTTCTGGTGAGCAGTTCTTC	CASSPLSGEQFF
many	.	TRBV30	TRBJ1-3	TGTGCCTGGAGTATAGGCACCGACACCATATATTTT	CAWSIGTDTIYF
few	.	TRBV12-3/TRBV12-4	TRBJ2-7	TGTGCCAGCAGTCCTCAGAACTCCTACGAGCAGTACTTC	CASSPQNSYEQYF
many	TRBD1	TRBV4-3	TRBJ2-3	TGCGCCAGCAGCTTAGAGGGGACAGGGGACGTAGATACGCAGTATTTT	CASSLEGTGDVDTQYF
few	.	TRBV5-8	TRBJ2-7	TGTGCCAGCAGCTTCAGGAGGCCCTCCTACGAGCAGTACTTC	CASSFRRPSYEQYF
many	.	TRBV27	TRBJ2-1	TGTGCCAGCAGTTTATTGCGGGGATATTACAATGAGCAGTTCTTC	CASSLLRGYYNEQFF
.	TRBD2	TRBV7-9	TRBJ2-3	TGTGCCAGCAGCTTTCCGCGGGGGGCTAGCACAGATACGCAGTATTTT	CASSFPRGASTDTQYF
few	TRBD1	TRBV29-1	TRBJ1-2	TGCAGCGTTGGCCATGGACAGGCTTATGGCTACACCTTC	CSVGHGQAYGYTF
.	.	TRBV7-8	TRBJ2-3	TGTGCCAGCGAGACGGGGTCCCTCACAGATACGCAGTATTTT	CASETGSLTDTQYF
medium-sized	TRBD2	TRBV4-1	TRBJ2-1	TGCGCCAGCTCCGATAGCGGGGGGTTGGGGAATGAGCAGTTCTTC	CASSDSGGLGNEQFF
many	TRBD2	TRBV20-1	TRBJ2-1	TGCAGTGCCAAGTATAGCGGGGGGTACAATGAGCAGTTCTTC	CSAKYSGGYNEQFF
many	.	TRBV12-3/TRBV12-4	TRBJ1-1	TGTGCCAGCACCCTGGGGGAGAGAGCTTTCTTT	CASTLGERAFF
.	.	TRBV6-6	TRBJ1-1	TGTGCCAGCAGTTACCCCCTTCGAGCTTTCTTT	CASSYPLRAFF
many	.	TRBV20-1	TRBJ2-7	TGCAGTGCTAGGGACGCTACGCACTACGAGCAGTACTTC	CSARDATHYEQYF
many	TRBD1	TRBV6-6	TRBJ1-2	TGTGCCAGCAGTTACTCTGACAGGGCAAAAGCTAACTATGGCTACACCTTC	CASSYSDRAKANYGYTF
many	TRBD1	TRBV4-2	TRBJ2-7	TGTGCCAGCAGTCCGAGGACAGGGCCGTCCTACGAGCAGTACTTC	CASSPRTGPSYEQYF
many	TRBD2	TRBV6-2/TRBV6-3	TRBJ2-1	TGTGCCAGCACCGCGCGAGGACTAGCGGGGGGAATGGGGCATGAGCAGTTCTTC	CASTARGLAGGMGHEQFF
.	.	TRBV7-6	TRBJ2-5	TGTGCCAGCAGCTTAGTAGACAGTGGGGAGACCCAGTACTTC	CASSLVDSGETQYF
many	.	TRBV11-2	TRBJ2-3	TGTGCCAGCAGCTTAGTAAGGGTCGGCACAGATACGCAGTATTTT	CASSLVRVGTDTQYF
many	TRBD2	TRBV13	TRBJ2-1	TGTGCCAGCAGCTTAGATGGCGGGGGGGGCTCTTTTCAGACCTACAATGAGCAGTTCTTC	CASSLDGGGGSFQTYNEQFF
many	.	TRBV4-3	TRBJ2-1	TGCGCCAGCAGCCATCCCCCCCACAATGAGCAGTTCTTC	CASSHPPHNEQFF
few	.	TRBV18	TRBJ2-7	TGTGCCAGCTCACCTCAGTATAACAGGGATGCCGAGCAGTACTTC	CASSPQYNRDAEQYF
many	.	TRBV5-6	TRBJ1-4	TGTGCCAGCACCCCTCGGCCAGGGCATGAAAAACTGTTTTTT	CASTPRPGHEKLFF
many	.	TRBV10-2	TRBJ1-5	TGCGCCAGCAGGTCCGGGGGGGGGAGTCAGCCCCAGCATTTT	CASRSGGGSQPQHF
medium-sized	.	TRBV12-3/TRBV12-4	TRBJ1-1	TGTGCCAGCAGTTTAGGCGGGTGGACTGAAGCTTTCTTT	CASSLGGWTEAFF
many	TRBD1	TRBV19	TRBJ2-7	TGTGCCAGTAGTATCCTGGACAGGGAAGAGCAGTACTTC	CASSILDREEQYF
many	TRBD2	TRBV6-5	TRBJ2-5	TGTGCCACCGGGCGCGGGGGAGAGACCCAGTACTTC	CATGRGGETQYF
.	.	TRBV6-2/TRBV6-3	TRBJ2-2	TGTGCCAGCAGTTATGCCCTCGCCTGGCCAACGAACACCGGGGAGCTGTTTTTT	CASSYALAWPTNTGELFF
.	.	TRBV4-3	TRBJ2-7	TGCGCCAGCAGCCAAGGGACATTCTCCTACGAGCAGTACTTC	CASSQGTFSYEQYF
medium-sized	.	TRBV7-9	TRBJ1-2	TGTGCCAGCAGCTTCAGGGCCTATGGCTACACCTTC	CASSFRAYGYTF
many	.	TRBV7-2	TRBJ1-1	TGTGCCAGCAGCTTAGTGGGAGGGAACACTGAAGCTTTCTTT	CASSLVGGNTEAFF
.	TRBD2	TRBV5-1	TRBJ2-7	TGCGCCAGCAGCTTCGGTAGCGGGGGGGCCTACGAGCAGTACTTC	CASSFGSGGAYEQYF
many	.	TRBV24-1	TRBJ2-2	TGTGCCACCAGTGATTTGTCCGGACAGAACACCGGGGAGCTGTTTTTT	CATSDLSGQNTGELFF
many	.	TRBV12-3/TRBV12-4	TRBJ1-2	TGTGCCAGCAGTTTAGACCCCTGGAGGCCCACCTTC	CASSLDPWRPTF
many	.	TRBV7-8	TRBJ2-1	TGTGCCAGCAGCTTATGGTGGGGGGCCTACAATGAGCAGTTCTTC	CASSLWWGAYNEQFF
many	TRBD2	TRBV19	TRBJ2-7	TGTGCCAGTAGGGATTCAGGGACTAGCGGTAACTCCTACGAGCAGTACTTC	CASRDSGTSGNSYEQYF
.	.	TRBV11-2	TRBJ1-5	TGTGCCAGCAGCTTAGATATTGTGGCTCAGCCCCAGCATTTT	CASSLDIVAQPQHF
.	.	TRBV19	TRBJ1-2	TGTGCCAGTAGTATCTCGAAGGACACCGGCTACACCTTC	CASSISKDTGYTF
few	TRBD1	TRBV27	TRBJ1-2	TGTGCCAGCAGTTTATTGACAGGGGGAAGCTATGGCTACACCTTC	CASSLLTGGSYGYTF
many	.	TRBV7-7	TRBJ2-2	TGTGCTAGCAGCCAGGGACTTGACACCGGGGAGCTGTTTTTT	CASSQGLDTGELFF
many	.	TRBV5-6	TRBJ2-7	TGTGCCAGCAGCTTGTTCGACGCCTCCGAGCAGTACTTC	CASSLFDASEQYF
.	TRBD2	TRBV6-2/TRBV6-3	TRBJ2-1	TGTGCCAGCAGTGACATAGCGGGGAAGAATGAGCAGTTCTTC	CASSDIAGKNEQFF
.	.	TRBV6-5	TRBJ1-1	TGTGCCAGCAGTTACTCGAGTCAAAACACTGAAGCTTTCTTT	CASSYSSQNTEAFF
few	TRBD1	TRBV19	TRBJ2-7	TGTGCCAGTAGTATCTTGGGACAGGGGGTGTCAAACGAGCAGTACTTC	CASSILGQGVSNEQYF
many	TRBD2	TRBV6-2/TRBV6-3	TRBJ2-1	TGTGCCAGCATCAACCCTCCGGGCGGGGGAAATTACAATGAGCAGTTCTTC	CASINPPGGGNYNEQFF
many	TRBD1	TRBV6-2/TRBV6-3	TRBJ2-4	TGTGCCAGCAGTCACCCGGACAGGGTGGAGTACTTC	CASSHPDRVEYF
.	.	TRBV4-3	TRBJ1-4	TGCGCCAGCAGCCAAGATTTGGAGGCTAATGAAAAACTGTTTTTT	CASSQDLEANEKLFF
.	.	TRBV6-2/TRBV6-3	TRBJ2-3	TGTGCCAGCAGTTACGGGACTTTTCTGAGGACAGATACGCAGTATTTT	CASSYGTFLRTDTQYF
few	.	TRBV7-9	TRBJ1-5	TGTGCCAGCAGTCCCCGACGGGGTCAGCCCCAGCATTTT	CASSPRRGQPQHF